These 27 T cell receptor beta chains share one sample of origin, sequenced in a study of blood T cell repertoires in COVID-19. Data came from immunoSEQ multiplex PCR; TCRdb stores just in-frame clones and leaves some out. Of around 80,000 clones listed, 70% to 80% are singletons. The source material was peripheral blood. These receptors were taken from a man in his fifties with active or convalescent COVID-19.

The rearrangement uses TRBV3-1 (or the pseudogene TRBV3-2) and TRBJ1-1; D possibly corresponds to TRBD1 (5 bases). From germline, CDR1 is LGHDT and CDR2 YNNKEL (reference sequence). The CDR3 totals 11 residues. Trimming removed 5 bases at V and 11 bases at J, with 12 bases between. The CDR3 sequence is CASSSQEGAFF. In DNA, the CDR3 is TGTGCCAGCAGCTCACAGGAGGGGGCTTTCTTT.

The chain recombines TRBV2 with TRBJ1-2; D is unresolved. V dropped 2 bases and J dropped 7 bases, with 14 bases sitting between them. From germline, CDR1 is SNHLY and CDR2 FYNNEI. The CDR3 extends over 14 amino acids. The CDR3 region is CASSESPVSSGYTF. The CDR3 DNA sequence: TGTGCCAGCAGTGAATCCCCGGTCTCGTCTGGCTACACCTTC. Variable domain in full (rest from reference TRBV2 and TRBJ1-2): EPEVTQTPSHQVTQMGQEVILRCVPISNHLYFYWYRQILGQKVEFLVSFYNNEISEKSEIFDDQFSVERPDGSNFTLKIRSTKLEDSAMYFCASSESPVSSGYTFGSGTRLTVV.

CDR3: CATSRDGTGVDEQYF. The CDR3 DNA reads as TGTGCCACCAGCAGAGATGGCACAGGGGTCGACGAGCAGTACTTC. The chain employs TRBV15 and TRBJ2-7, with 7 nucleotides matching TRBD1. Germline CDR1 LNHNV, CDR2 YYDKDF (reference sequence). This CDR3 is built from 15 residues. The V segment lost 0 bases and the J segment 5 bases; nucleotides outside the gene matches: 7.

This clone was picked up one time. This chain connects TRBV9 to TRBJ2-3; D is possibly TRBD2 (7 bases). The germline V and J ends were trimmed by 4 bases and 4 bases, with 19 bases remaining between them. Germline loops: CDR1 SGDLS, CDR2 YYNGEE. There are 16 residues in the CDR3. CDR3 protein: CASSILMGGPPDTQYF. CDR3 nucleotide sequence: TGTGCCAGCAGCATCCTTATGGGGGGGCCCCCAGATACGCAGTATTTT.

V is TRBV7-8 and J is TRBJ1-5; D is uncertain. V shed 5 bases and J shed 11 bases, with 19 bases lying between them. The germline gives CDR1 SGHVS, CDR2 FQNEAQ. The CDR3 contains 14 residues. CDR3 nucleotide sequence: TGTGCCAGCAGCCAAGCCGTACAGAGAGGGACCCAGCATTTT. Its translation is CASSQAVQRGTQHF.

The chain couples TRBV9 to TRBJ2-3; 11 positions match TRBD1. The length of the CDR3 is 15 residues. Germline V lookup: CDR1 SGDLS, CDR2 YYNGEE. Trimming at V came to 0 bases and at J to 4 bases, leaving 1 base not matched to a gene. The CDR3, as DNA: TGTGCCAGCAGCGTAGGGACAGGGGGCGCAGATACGCAGTATTTT. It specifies CASSVGTGGADTQYF.

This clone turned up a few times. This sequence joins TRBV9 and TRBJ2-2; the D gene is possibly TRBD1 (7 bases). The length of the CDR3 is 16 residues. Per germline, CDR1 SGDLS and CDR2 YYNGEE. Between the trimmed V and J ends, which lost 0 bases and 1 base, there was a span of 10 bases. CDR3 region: CASSVGGTVNTGELFF. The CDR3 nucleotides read TGTGCCAGCAGCGTAGGCGGGACAGTGAACACCGGGGAGCTGTTTTTT.

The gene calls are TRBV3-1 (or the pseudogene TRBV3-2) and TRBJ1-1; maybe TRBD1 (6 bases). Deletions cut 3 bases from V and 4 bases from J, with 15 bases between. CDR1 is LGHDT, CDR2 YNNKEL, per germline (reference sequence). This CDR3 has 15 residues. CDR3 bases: TGTGCCAGCAGCCAGCGAAACAGGGTCGCCACTGAAGCTTTCTTT. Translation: CASSQRNRVATEAFF.

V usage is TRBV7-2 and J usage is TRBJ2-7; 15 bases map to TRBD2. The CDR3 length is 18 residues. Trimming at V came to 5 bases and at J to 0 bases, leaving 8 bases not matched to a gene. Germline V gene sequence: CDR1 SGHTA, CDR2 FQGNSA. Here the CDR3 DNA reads TGTGCCAGCAGCCCCTGGACTAGCGGGGGGGCGGGCTCCTACGAGCAGTACTTC. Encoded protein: CASSPWTSGGAGSYEQYF.

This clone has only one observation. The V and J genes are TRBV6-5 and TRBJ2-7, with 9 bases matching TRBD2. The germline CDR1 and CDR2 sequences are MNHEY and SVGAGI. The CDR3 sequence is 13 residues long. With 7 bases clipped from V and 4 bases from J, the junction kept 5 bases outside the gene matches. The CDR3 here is CASTLAGGYEQYF. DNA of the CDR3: TGTGCCAGCACACTCGCGGGAGGGTACGAGCAGTACTTC.

The CDR3 DNA is TGTGCCAGCAGCTTTAGGGGTCCAGAGAACACTGAAGCTTTCTTT. This gives the protein CASSFRGPENTEAFF. V is TRBV6-5 and J is TRBJ1-1; D may be TRBD1 (5 bases). CDR3 length equals 15 residues. The V gene lost 6 bases and the J gene lost 1 base, with 15 bases spanning the gap. Per the germline V gene, CDR1 is MNHEY and CDR2 is SVGAGI.

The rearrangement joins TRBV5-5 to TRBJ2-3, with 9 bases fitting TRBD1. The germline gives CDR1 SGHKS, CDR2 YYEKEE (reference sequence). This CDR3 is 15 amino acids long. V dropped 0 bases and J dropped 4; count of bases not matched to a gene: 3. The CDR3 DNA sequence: TGTGCCAGCAGCTTGGCCCGACAGGGGGCAGATACGCAGTATTTT. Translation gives CASSLARQGADTQYF.

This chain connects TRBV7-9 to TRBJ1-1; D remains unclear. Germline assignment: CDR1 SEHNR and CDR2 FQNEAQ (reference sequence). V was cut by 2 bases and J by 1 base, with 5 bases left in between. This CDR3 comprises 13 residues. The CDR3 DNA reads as TGTGCCAGCAGCTTATCCTCGAACACTGAAGCTTTCTTT. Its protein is CASSLSSNTEAFF.

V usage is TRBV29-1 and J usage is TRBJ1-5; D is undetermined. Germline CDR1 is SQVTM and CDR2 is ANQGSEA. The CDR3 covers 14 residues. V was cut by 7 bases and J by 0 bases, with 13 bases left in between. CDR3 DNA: TGCAGCGCGGTCGGTGGGAGTAGCAATCAGCCCCAGCATTTT. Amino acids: CSAVGGSSNQPQHF. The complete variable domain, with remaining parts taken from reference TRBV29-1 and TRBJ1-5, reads SAVISQKPSRDICQRGTSLTIQCQVDSQVTMMFWYRQQPGQSLTLIATANQGSEATYESGFVIDKFPISRPNLTFSTLTVSNMSPEDSSIYLCSAVGGSSNQPQHFGDGTRLSIL.

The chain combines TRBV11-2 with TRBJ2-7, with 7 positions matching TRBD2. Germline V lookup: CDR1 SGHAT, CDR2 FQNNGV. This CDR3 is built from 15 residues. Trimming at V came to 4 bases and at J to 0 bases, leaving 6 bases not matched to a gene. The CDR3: CASSSRDYSSYEQYF. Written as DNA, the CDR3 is TGTGCCAGCAGCTCCCGGGACTACTCCTCCTACGAGCAGTACTTC.

The DNA for the CDR3 is TGCGCCAGCAGCTTGGTTGCGGGGGGGCTAGGGAATGAGCAGTTCTTC. This sequence encodes CASSLVAGGLGNEQFF. The chain combines TRBV5-1 with TRBJ2-1, with 9 positions matching TRBD2. The germline gives CDR1 SGHRS, CDR2 YFSETQ. CDR3 size: 16 residues. The trim removed 0 bases at V and 7 bases at J, leaving 8 bases unmatched.

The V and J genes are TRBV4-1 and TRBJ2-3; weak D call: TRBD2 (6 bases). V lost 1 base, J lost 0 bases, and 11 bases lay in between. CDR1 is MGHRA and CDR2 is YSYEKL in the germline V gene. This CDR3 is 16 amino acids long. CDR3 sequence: CASSQGGGTSTDTQYF. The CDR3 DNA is TGCGCCAGCAGCCAAGGGGGTGGGACTAGCACAGATACGCAGTATTTT.

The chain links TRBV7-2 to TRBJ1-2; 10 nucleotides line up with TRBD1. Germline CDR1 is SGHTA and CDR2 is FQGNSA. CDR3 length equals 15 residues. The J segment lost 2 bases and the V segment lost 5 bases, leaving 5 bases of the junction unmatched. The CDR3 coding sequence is TGTGCCAGCAGCCTCCAGGGACAGGGGAACTATGGCTACACCTTC. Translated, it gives CASSLQGQGNYGYTF.

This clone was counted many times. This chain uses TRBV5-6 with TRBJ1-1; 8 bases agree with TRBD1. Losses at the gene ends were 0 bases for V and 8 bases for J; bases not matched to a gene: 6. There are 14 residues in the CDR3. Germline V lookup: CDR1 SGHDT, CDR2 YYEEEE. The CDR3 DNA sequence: TGTGCCAGCAGCTTGGGACAGGGGAGGGGGGAAGCTTTCTTT. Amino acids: CASSLGQGRGEAFF.

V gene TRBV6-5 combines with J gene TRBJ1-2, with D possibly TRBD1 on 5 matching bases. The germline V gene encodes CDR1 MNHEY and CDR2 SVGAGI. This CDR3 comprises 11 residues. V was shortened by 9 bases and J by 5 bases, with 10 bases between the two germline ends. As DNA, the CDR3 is TGTGCCAGAAGACAGTCTTATGGCTACACCTTC. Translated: CARRQSYGYTF.

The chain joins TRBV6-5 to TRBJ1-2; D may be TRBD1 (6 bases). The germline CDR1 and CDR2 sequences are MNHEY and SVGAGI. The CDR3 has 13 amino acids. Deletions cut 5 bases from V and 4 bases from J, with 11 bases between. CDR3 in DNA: TGTGCCAGCAGTCTCGGACAGACCTATGGCTACACCTTC. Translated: CASSLGQTYGYTF.

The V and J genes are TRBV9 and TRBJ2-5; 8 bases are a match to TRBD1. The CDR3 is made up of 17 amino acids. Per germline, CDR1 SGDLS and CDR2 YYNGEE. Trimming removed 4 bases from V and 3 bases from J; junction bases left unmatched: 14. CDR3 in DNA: TGTGCCAGCAGCCCGGACAGGGCCAGGGGCCAGGAAGAGACCCAGTACTTC. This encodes CASSPDRARGQEETQYF. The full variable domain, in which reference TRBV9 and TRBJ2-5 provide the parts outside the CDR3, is DSGVTQTPKHLITATGQRVTLRCSPRSGDLSVYWYQQSLDQGLQFLIQYYNGEERAKGNILERFSAQQFPDLHSELNLSSLELGDSALYFCASSPDRARGQEETQYFGPGTRLLVL.

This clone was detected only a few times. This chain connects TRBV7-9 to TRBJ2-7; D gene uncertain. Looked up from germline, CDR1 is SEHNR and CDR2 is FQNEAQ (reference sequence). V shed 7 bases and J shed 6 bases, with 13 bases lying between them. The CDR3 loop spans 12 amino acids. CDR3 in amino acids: CASTQGRAEQYF. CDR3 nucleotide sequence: TGTGCCAGCACCCAAGGTCGCGCCGAGCAGTACTTC.

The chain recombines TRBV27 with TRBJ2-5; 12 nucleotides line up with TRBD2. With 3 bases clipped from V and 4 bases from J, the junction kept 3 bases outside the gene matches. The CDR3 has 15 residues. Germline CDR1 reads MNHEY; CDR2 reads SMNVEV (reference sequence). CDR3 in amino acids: CASSFSLAGGETQYF. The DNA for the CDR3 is TGTGCCAGCAGTTTCTCACTAGCGGGGGGAGAGACCCAGTACTTC.

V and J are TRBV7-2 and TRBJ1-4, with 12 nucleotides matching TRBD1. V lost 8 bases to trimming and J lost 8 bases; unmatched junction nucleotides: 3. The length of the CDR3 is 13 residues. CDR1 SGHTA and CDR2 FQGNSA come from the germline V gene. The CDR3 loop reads CASAGTGGEKLFF. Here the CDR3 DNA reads TGTGCCAGCGCCGGGACAGGGGGCGAAAAACTGTTTTTT.

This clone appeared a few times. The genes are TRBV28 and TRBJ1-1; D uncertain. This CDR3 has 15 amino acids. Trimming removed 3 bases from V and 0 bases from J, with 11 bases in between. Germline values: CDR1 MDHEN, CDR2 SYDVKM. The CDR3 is CASSLDSELNTEAFF. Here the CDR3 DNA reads TGTGCCAGCAGTTTGGACTCGGAACTGAACACTGAAGCTTTCTTT.

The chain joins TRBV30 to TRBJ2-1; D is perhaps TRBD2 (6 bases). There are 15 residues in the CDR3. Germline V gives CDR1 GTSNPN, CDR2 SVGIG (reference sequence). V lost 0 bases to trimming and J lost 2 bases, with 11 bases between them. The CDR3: CAWSVWGETYNEQFF. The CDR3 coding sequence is TGTGCCTGGAGTGTTTGGGGGGAAACCTACAATGAGCAGTTCTTC.